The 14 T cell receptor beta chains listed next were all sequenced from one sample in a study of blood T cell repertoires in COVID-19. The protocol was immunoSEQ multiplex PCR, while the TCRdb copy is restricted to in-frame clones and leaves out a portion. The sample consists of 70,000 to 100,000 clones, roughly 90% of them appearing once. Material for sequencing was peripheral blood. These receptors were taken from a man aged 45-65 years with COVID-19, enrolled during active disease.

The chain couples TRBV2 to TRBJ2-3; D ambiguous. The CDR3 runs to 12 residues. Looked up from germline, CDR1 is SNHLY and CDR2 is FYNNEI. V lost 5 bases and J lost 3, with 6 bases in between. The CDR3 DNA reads TGTGCCAGCAGTCCCGAGACAGATACGCAGTATTTT. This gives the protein CASSPETDTQYF.

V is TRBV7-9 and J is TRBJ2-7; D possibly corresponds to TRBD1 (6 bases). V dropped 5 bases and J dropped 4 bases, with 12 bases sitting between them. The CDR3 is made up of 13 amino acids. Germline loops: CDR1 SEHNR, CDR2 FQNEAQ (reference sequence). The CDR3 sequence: CASSKLQGYEQYF. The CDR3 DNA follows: TGTGCCAGCAGCAAGCTTCAGGGGTACGAGCAGTACTTC. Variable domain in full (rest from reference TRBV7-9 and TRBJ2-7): DTGVSQNPRHKITKRGQNVTFRCDPISEHNRLYWYRQTLGQGPEFLTYFQNEAQLEKSRLLSDRFSAERPKGSFSTLEIQRTEQGDSAMYLCASSKLQGYEQYFGPGTRLTVT.

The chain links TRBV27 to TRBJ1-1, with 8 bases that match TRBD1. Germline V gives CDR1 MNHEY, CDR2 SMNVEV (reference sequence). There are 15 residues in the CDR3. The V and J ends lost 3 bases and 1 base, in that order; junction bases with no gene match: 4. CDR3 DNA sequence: TGTGCCAGCAGTTTGACAGGGGTGAAGAACACTGAAGCTTTCTTT. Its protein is CASSLTGVKNTEAFF.

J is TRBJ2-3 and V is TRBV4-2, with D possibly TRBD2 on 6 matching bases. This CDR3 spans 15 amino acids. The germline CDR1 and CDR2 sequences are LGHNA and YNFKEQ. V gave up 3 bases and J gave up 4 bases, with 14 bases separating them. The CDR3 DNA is TGTGCCAGCAGCCATAAAGGGGCGGGGCCAGATACGCAGTATTTT. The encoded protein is CASSHKGAGPDTQYF.

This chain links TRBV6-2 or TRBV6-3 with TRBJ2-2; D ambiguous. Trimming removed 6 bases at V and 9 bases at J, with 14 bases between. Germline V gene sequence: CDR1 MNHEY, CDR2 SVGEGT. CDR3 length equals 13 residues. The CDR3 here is CASRPDTYWELFF. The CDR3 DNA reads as TGTGCCAGCAGACCTGACACATACTGGGAGCTGTTTTTT.

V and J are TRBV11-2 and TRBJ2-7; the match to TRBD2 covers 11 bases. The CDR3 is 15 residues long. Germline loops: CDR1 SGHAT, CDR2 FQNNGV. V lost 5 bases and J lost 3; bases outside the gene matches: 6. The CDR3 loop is CASSRLAGPGYEQYF. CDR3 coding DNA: TGTGCCAGCAGCCGACTAGCGGGGCCAGGCTACGAGCAGTACTTC.

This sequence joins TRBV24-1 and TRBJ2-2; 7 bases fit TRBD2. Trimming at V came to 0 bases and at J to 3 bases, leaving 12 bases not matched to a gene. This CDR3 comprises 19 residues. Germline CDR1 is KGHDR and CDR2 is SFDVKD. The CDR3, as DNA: TGTGCCACCAGTGATTTGCATTCGGGGGGTATTCAGGACACCGGGGAGCTGTTTTTT. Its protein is CATSDLHSGGIQDTGELFF.

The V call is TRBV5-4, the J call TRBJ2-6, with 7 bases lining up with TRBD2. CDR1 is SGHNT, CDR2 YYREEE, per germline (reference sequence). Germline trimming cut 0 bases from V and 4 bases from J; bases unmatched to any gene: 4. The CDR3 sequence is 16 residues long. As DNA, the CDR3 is TGTGCCAGCAGCTTGGTGGGGGGGAGAGGGGCCAACGTCCTGACTTTC. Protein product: CASSLVGGRGANVLTF.

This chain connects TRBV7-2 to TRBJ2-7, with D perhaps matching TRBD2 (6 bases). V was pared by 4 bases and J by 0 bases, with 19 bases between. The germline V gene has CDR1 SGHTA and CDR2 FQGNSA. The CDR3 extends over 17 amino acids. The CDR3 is CASSSRGNWTTSYEQYF. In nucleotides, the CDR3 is TGTGCCAGCAGCTCCCGAGGAAATTGGACTACCTCCTACGAGCAGTACTTC.

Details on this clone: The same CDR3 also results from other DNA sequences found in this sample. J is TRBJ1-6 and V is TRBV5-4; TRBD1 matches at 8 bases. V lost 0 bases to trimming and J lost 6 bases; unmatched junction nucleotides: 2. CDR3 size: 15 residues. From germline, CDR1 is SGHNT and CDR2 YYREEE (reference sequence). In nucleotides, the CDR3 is TGTGCCAGCAGCTTGGAGACAGGGGTTAATTCACCCCTCCACTTT. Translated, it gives CASSLETGVNSPLHF.

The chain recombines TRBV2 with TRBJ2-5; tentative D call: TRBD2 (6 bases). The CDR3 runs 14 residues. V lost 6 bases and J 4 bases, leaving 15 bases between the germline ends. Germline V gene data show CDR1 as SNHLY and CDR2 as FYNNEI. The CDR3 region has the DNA TGTGCCAGCAGACGTGGGGGGTTGGGAGAGACCCAGTACTTC. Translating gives CASRRGGLGETQYF.

In nucleotides, the CDR3 is TGTGCCTGGAGTGTAGATCCAGGGGCAGGCTATGGCTACACCTTC. It encodes CAWSVDPGAGYGYTF. The chain joins TRBV30 to TRBJ1-2, with D tentatively TRBD1 (6 bases). The CDR3 extends over 15 amino acids. The germline V and J ends were trimmed by 0 bases and 4 bases, with 15 bases remaining between them. Looked up from germline, CDR1 is GTSNPN and CDR2 is SVGIG (reference sequence).

The CDR3 spells CASSWDRGLGGAFF. The CDR3 nucleotides are TGTGCCAGCAGCTGGGACAGGGGGCTAGGGGGAGCTTTCTTT. This chain connects TRBV7-2 to TRBJ1-1, with 12 positions matching TRBD1. This CDR3 is built from 14 residues. Losses at the gene ends were 4 bases for V and 10 bases for J; bases not matched to a gene: 7. CDR1 and CDR2 from the germline V gene are SGHTA and FQGNSA.

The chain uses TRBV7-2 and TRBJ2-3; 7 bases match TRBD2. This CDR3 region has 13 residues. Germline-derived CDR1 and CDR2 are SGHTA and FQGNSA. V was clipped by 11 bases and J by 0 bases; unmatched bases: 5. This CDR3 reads CAGGSGSTDTQYF. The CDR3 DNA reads TGTGCCGGGGGTAGCGGGAGCACAGATACGCAGTATTTT.